This record looks at one T cell receptor beta chain sequence and its context. The record originates from a study of blood T cell repertoires in COVID-19. Across the study: Nucleic acid was either cDNA or gDNA, and it came from T cells, B-cell-depleted T cells, or PBMCs.

The assay was immunoSEQ multiplex PCR, and TCRdb's table has in-frame clones only and misses some. The table lists 200,000 to 300,000 clones, around 83% of them singletons. The CDR3 has 14 residues. Trimming shortened V by 5 bases and J by 9 bases, and 20 bases separated the two germline ends. CDR1 and CDR2 (germline): LNHNV, YYDKDF (reference sequence). The rearrangement joins TRBV15 to TRBJ2-7, with D possibly TRBD2 on 6 matching bases. Sequenced input: peripheral blood. This sequence originates from a woman aged 60-75 years with active or convalescent COVID-19. The CDR3 reads CATSGRDWEIGQYF. The CDR3 DNA reads TGTGCCACCAGCGGCCGGGACTGGGAGATTGGGCAGTACTTC.